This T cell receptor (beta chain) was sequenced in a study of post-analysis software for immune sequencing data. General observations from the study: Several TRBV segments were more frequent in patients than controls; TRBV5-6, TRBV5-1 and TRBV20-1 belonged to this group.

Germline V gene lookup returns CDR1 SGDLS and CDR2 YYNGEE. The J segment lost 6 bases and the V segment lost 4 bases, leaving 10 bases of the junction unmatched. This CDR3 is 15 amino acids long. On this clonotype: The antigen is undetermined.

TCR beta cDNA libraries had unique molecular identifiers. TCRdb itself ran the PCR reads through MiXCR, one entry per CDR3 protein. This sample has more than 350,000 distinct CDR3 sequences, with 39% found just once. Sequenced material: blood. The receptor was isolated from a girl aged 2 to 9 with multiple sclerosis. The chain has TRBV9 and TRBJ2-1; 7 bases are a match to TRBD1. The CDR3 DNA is TGTGCCAGCAGCCTAGAGACAGGGTCCCTCAATGAGCAGTTCTTC. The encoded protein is CASSLETGSLNEQFF.